The clone carrying this T cell receptor beta chain was seen a few times. Antigen specificity is unknown. The data are from a study of glioma-infiltrating T cells. Study-wide findings and caveats: CDR3 overlap between tissue and blood was very small. Gliomas, especially low-grade, showed above-expected tissue-blood divergence; non-neoplastic patients showed below.

The iRepertoire nested amplicon-rescue multiplex PCR amplified TCR alpha and beta CDR3s from RNA. Tissue mRNA or PBMC total RNA, about 85-400 ng, went into one-step reverse transcription and amplification. In TCRdb, the multiplex PCR reads were re-called with MiXCR into one record per CDR3 protein. This sample carries around 120,000 distinct CDR3 sequences, approximately 26% of them seen once, and the ten largest clones take about 30%. The CDR3 contains 13 residues. V was cut by 5 bases and J by 5 bases, with 13 bases left in between. Germline CDR1 SEHNR, CDR2 FQNEAQ (reference sequence). Sequencing was done on a sample of glioma tissue, nonneoplastic brain tissue, or PBMCs (not recorded which). The TCR originated in a human donor with low-grade glioma or glioblastoma, undergoing nonglioma brain surgery, or in good health (not recorded which). The genes are TRBV7-9 and TRBJ2-7; the D gene is possibly TRBD2 (5 bases). CDR3: CASSQEAVNEQYV. In nucleotides, the CDR3 is TGTGCCAGCAGCCAGGAAGCGGTTAACGAGCAGTACGTC.